A selection of T cell receptor beta chains follows, all from one sample in a study of T-cell memory formation after mild COVID-19. TCRdb analysed the 5' RACE reads with MiXCR anew, one entry per CDR3 protein. The data hold some 300,000 distinct CDR3 sequences, with roughly a fifth observed a single time. The sample taken for sequencing was PBMCs or a T cell subset sorted from them (not recorded which). These receptors all come from a man younger than 35 who had mild COVID-19 (a few samples of this study predate the infection). Cell type and time point are not known. CDR3s include the opening cysteine and the closing phenylalanine or tryptophan. The D gene is left open where the match is weak. Part of the rows lack a size; the others show once, few, many or a class for expanded clones.

V gene	clone size	D gene	J gene	CDR3 DNA	CDR3 protein
TRBV7-2	many	TRBD2	TRBJ2-1	TGTGCCAGCAGCTCATTTGGGACTAGCGGGGGGGACTCCTACAATGAGCAGTTCTTC	CASSSFGTSGGDSYNEQFF
TRBV4-1	few	TRBD1	TRBJ1-2	TGCGCCAGCAGCCAAGAACAGGGGGCCTATGGCTACACCTTC	CASSQEQGAYGYTF
TRBV10-3	-	TRBD1	TRBJ1-1	TGTGCCACCGGCGACCCGACAGGGATGAACACTGAAGCTTTCTTT	CATGDPTGMNTEAFF
TRBV20-1	-	TRBD1	TRBJ1-6	TGCAGTGCTAGAGACTCCCCCGGACAGGGTTTCTCACCCCTCCACTTT	CSARDSPGQGFSPLHF
TRBV6-2/TRBV6-3	few	-	TRBJ2-1	TGTGCCAGCAGTCCAGGGGACTACAATGAGCAGTTCTTC	CASSPGDYNEQFF
TRBV5-1	-	-	TRBJ1-2	TGCGCCAGCAGCTGGAGTATTAACTATGGCTACACCTTC	CASSWSINYGYTF
TRBV5-1	-	-	TRBJ2-6	TGCGCCAGCAGCACCGGGGCGGCTGGGGCCAACGTCCTGACTTTC	CASSTGAAGANVLTF
TRBV10-2	few	TRBD2	TRBJ2-1	TGCGCCACCAATGCCCCAGCGGGGGGTGAGCAGTTCTTC	CATNAPAGGEQFF
TRBV12-5	-	TRBD2	TRBJ2-7	TGTGCTAGTGGCCGTAGCGGGGGGCTCTACGAGCAGTACTTC	CASGRSGGLYEQYF
TRBV12-3/TRBV12-4	-	-	TRBJ2-5	TGTGCCAGCAGTTTGACGCTACAGACCCAGTACTTC	CASSLTLQTQYF
TRBV18	few	-	TRBJ2-5	TGTGCCAGCTCACGGGGAGCCGCGATCCAAGAGACCCAGTACTTC	CASSRGAAIQETQYF
TRBV7-9	few	-	TRBJ2-5	TGTGCCAGCAGTGACATCGGGACCCAAGAGACCCAGTACTTC	CASSDIGTQETQYF
TRBV5-1	-	-	TRBJ2-5	TGCGCCAGCAGTAGAGCTATTGGAGAGACCCAGTACTTC	CASSRAIGETQYF
TRBV27	-	TRBD1	TRBJ2-1	TGTGCCAGCAGTTTCTTGGCGACAGGGTATAGGAATGAGCAGTTCTTC	CASSFLATGYRNEQFF
TRBV7-7	few	TRBD2	TRBJ2-5	TGTGCCAGCAGCCCCCAGACTAGCGGGGTTCAGGAGACCCAGTACTTC	CASSPQTSGVQETQYF
TRBV5-6	few	-	TRBJ2-3	TGTGCCAGCAATGGACGGGGCAGGAGTTACACAGATACGCAGTATTTT	CASNGRGRSYTDTQYF
TRBV20-1	-	-	TRBJ1-2	TGCAGTGCTCGACCTCACAGGGACTATGGCTACACCTTC	CSARPHRDYGYTF
TRBV7-3	few	-	TRBJ2-5	TGTGCCAGCAGCCCCACGGCAACTCAAGAGACCCAGTACTTC	CASSPTATQETQYF
TRBV7-9	few	-	TRBJ2-5	TGTGCCAGCAGCTTAGTGCGACTCGGGCCGGAGACCCAGTACTTC	CASSLVRLGPETQYF
TRBV3-1	-	-	TRBJ2-2	TGTGCCAGCAGCCGACAGGACCGTACCGGGGAGCTGTTTTTT	CASSRQDRTGELFF
TRBV5-1	-	-	TRBJ2-1	TGCGCCAGCAGCTTGGTAGGGACAACCAATGAGCAGTTCTTC	CASSLVGTTNEQFF
TRBV9	-	-	TRBJ2-7	TGTGCCAGCAGCCCGGGAGAGGGGTACGAGCAGTACTTC	CASSPGEGYEQYF
TRBV27	-	-	TRBJ1-1	TGTGCCAGCAGTGCAGTGTCTCGGACTGAAGCTTTCTTT	CASSAVSRTEAFF
TRBV5-1	-	-	TRBJ1-1	TGCGCCAGCAGCAAGGACAACGTACCCACTGAAGCTTTCTTT	CASSKDNVPTEAFF
TRBV5-5	-	TRBD1	TRBJ1-5	TGTGCCAGCAGCTTGATGGGACAGGGGGCCCGTCAGCCCCAGCATTTT	CASSLMGQGARQPQHF
TRBV19	few	-	TRBJ1-1	TGTGCCAGTAGCCGGAACCCCTTGAGCGCTGAAGCTTTCTTT	CASSRNPLSAEAFF
TRBV10-3	-	-	TRBJ2-3	TGTGCCATCAGGGTCGGGACTGGGAGCACAGATACGCAGTATTTT	CAIRVGTGSTDTQYF
TRBV7-9	few	-	TRBJ1-1	TGTGCCAGCAGCTGGTCTCGGGACATCTTCTTTGAGAACACTGAAGCTTTCTTT	CASSWSRDIFFENTEAFF
TRBV4-2	few	-	TRBJ2-1	TGTGCCAGCAGCCAAGTAGGCGGGGGCAGTCCAAATGAGCAGTTCTTC	CASSQVGGGSPNEQFF
TRBV10-3	-	-	TRBJ2-6	TGTGCCATCAGTGAGTCGGAACGCTCTGGGGCCAACGTCCTGACTTTC	CAISESERSGANVLTF
TRBV5-4	few	TRBD1	TRBJ2-1	TGTGCCAGCAGCTCAAAACAGGGGGCCGATGAGCAGTTCTTC	CASSSKQGADEQFF
TRBV19	-	-	TRBJ2-3	TGTGCCAGTAGTATAGATCCCGCGGATACGCAGTATTTT	CASSIDPADTQYF
TRBV5-1	few	-	TRBJ2-1	TGCGCCAGCAGCTTCCGGGCCCACAATGAGCAGTTCTTC	CASSFRAHNEQFF
TRBV5-1	-	-	TRBJ1-2	TGCGCCAGCAGCTTCACCCAGGGGCCTAACTATGGCTACACCTTC	CASSFTQGPNYGYTF
TRBV9	-	-	TRBJ1-3	TGTGCCAGCAGCGCCTTCGTGGGAGCTGGAAACACCATATATTTT	CASSAFVGAGNTIYF
TRBV5-1	-	-	TRBJ2-2	TGCGCCAGCAGCTATTTCCAGAACACCGGGGAGCTGTTTTTT	CASSYFQNTGELFF
TRBV4-3	-	-	TRBJ2-5	TGCGCCAGCAGCCCCCGCGCAGGGCCCGAGACCCAGTACTTC	CASSPRAGPETQYF
TRBV24-1	-	-	TRBJ2-3	TGTGCCACCACTACAGGGTCCACTGATACGCAGTATTTT	CATTTGSTDTQYF
TRBV7-9	many	-	TRBJ2-5	TGTGCCAGCAGCTCCGGGACATACCAAGAGACCCAGTACTTC	CASSSGTYQETQYF
TRBV30	-	TRBD1	TRBJ1-1	TGTGCCTGTTGGGACAGGGGCACTGAAGCTTTCTTT	CACWDRGTEAFF
TRBV29-1	-	TRBD1	TRBJ2-7	TGCAGCGTTGAGACGGACTTCGGGACAGAAAGATACGAGCAGTACTTC	CSVETDFGTERYEQYF
TRBV7-3	-	-	TRBJ2-1	TGTGCCAGCAGCTTAATGTCACCGCGTGAGCAGTTCTTC	CASSLMSPREQFF
TRBV6-2/TRBV6-3	-	TRBD1	TRBJ2-1	TGTGCCAGCAGGGCAGGGGGCTACAATGAGCAGTTCTTC	CASRAGGYNEQFF
TRBV12-3/TRBV12-4	many	-	TRBJ2-2	TGTGCCAGCAGGGCTGAAACCGGGGAGCTGTTTTTT	CASRAETGELFF